This T cell receptor beta chain was captured by sequencing in a study of cytomegalovirus exposure and HLA in healthy donors. Use of 60 Vbeta and 13 Jbeta primers characterized the PCR. The data were produced by immunoSEQ multiplex PCR, yet TCRdb's version contains in-frame clones alone and is incomplete. The sample has nearly 200,000 clones, 70% to 85% seen once. The sequenced material came from PBMCs. The receptor's source is a boy aged 2 to 10 in good health and CMV-seronegative.

CDR3 protein: CASSSDRTNGYTF. Written as DNA, the CDR3 is TGTGCCAGCAGCTCGGACAGGACCAATGGCTACACCTTC. V usage is TRBV5-4 and J usage is TRBJ1-2; 7 bases are a match to TRBD1. Germline V CDR1 and CDR2: SGHNT, YYREEE (reference sequence). V was pared by 3 bases and J by 6 bases, with 5 bases of the junction left unmatched. The CDR3 is 13 residues long.